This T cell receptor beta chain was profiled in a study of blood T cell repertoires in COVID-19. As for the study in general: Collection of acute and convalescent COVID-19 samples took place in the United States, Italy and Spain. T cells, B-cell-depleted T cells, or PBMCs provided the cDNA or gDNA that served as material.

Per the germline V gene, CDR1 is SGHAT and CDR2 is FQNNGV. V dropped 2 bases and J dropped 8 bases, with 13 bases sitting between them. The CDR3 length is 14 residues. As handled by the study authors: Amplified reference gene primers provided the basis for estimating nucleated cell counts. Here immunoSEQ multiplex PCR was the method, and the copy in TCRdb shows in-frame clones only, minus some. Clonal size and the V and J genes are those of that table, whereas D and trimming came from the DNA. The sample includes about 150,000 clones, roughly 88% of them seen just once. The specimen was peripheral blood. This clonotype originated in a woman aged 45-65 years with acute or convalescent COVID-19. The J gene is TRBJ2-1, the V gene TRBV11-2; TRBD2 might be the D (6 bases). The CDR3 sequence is CASSLMASADEQFF. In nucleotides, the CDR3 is TGTGCCAGCAGCTTAATGGCTAGCGCCGATGAGCAGTTCTTC.